These 21 T cell receptor beta chains came from one sample sequenced in a study of Ad26.COV2.S vaccination and SARS-CoV-2 variants. Treatment indicated: some 20 received Ad26.COV2.S at low or high dose, single or two shots; about 5 received placebo; per-sample allocation not given. Sampling was done on day 63 after the first vaccine or placebo injection. The repertoire was sequenced with immunoSEQ multiplex PCR; TCRdb's copy has only in-frame clones and lacks some. The repertoire holds about 350,000 clones, with around nine tenths as singletons. This sample comprised peripheral blood, obtained in a trial of Ad26.COV2.S vaccine versus placebo. The receptors originated from a person aged 18-60 years who received the Ad26.COV2.S COVID-19 vaccine or a placebo.

This clone occurred once. The chain is built from TRBV4-1 and TRBJ1-4; D might be TRBD1 (6 bases). Germline lookup yields CDR1 MGHRA and CDR2 YSYEKL. This CDR3 comprises 14 residues. V was pared by 0 bases and J by 8 bases, with 10 bases between. CDR3 amino acids: CASSQEGGQEKLFF. Written as DNA, the CDR3 is TGCGCCAGCAGCCAAGAAGGGGGGCAGGAAAAACTGTTTTTT.

The chain uses TRBV5-1 and TRBJ2-1; 16 bases map to TRBD2. Germline lookup yields CDR1 SGHRS and CDR2 YFSETQ. The V and J ends lost 4 bases and 8 bases, in that order; junction bases with no gene match: 3. The CDR3 covers 15 residues. CDR3 nucleotide sequence: TGCGCCAGCAGCCCGGGACTAGCGGGAGGGTATGAGCAGTTCTTC. Encoded protein: CASSPGLAGGYEQFF. Filled out from reference TRBV5-1 and TRBJ2-1, the complete variable domain reads KAGVTQTPRYLIKTRGQQVTLSCSPISGHRSVSWYQQTPGQGLQFLFEYFSETQRNKGNFPGRFSGRQFSNSRSEMNVSTLELGDSALYLCASSPGLAGGYEQFFGPGTRLTVL.

V usage is TRBV7-9 and J usage is TRBJ1-1, with D hard to call. Germline CDR1 reads SEHNR; CDR2 reads FQNEAQ (reference sequence). With 2 bases removed from V and 0 bases from J, the gap between germline ends came to 7 bases. The CDR3 runs to 14 residues. CDR3 nucleotides: TGTGCCAGCAGCTTAAAGGAGATGAACACTGAAGCTTTCTTT. This gives the protein CASSLKEMNTEAFF.

The chain couples TRBV27 to TRBJ2-7; TRBD1 aligns across 8 bases. V lost 5 bases, J lost 3 bases, and 6 bases stayed unmatched. Germline V gene data show CDR1 as MNHEY and CDR2 as SMNVEV (reference sequence). The CDR3 is made up of 14 amino acids. DNA of the CDR3: TGTGCCAGCAGTGAGACAGGGGCCAACTACGAGCAGTACTTC. This codes for CASSETGANYEQYF.

The table lists this clone with a few counts. This chain joins TRBV27 and TRBJ1-6; a possible D gene is TRBD1 (5 bases). The germline V and J ends were trimmed by 2 bases and 10 bases, with 9 bases remaining between them. Germline V gene sequence: CDR1 MNHEY, CDR2 SMNVEV (reference sequence). The CDR3 is made up of 13 amino acids. The CDR3 sequence: CASSLGQGSPLHF. In nucleotides, the CDR3 is TGTGCCAGCAGTTTAGGGCAGGGATCACCCCTCCACTTT.

This chain joins TRBV28 and TRBJ2-1; the D call may be TRBD1 or TRBD2 (6 bases each). Germline lookup yields CDR1 MDHEN and CDR2 SYDVKM. The CDR3 has 11 amino acids. Trimming cost V 8 bases and J 7 bases, with 9 bases left between them. The CDR3 region is CASGGRNEQFF. CDR3 bases: TGTGCCAGCGGGGGGCGGAATGAGCAGTTCTTC.

The gene calls are TRBV28 and TRBJ2-1; the D is unclear. V was trimmed by 5 bases and J by 0 bases, leaving 14 bases between them. In germline, CDR1 is MDHEN, CDR2 SYDVKM. The CDR3 spans 16 residues. This CDR3 is CASSLTRFGSYNEQFF. In nucleotides, the CDR3 is TGTGCCAGCAGTCTAACAAGGTTTGGCTCCTACAATGAGCAGTTCTTC.

CDR3 sequence: CSVGQGIGEQYF. The CDR3 DNA follows: TGCAGCGTTGGACAGGGGATCGGGGAGCAGTACTTC. The chain joins TRBV29-1 to TRBJ2-7; TRBD1 agrees at 8 bases. The germline gives CDR1 SQVTM, CDR2 ANQGSEA. The CDR3 covers 12 residues. V lost 4 bases to trimming and J lost 7 bases; unmatched junction nucleotides: 6.

The V gene is TRBV25-1, the J gene TRBJ2-3, with 7 positions matching TRBD1. The CDR3 spans 15 residues. Germline V lookup: CDR1 MGHDK, CDR2 SYGVNS. Trimming removed 1 base from V and 4 bases from J; junction bases left unmatched: 5. CDR3 sequence (DNA): TGTGCCAGCAGTGAATTAGGCACAGGGGCAGATACGCAGTATTTT. This translates into CASSELGTGADTQYF.

The chain links TRBV12-3 or TRBV12-4 to TRBJ2-3; no firm D call. Trimming pared 3 bases from V and 8 bases from J, leaving 9 bases between. CDR3 length: 12 residues. CDR3 residues: CASSFPWGTQYF. The CDR3 nucleotides read TGTGCCAGCAGTTTTCCGTGGGGTACGCAGTATTTT.

The chain is built from TRBV3-1 (or the pseudogene TRBV3-2) and TRBJ2-7; 8 bases agree with TRBD2. CDR1 and CDR2 from the germline V gene are LGHDT and YNNKEL (reference sequence). The CDR3 spans 15 residues. With V trimmed by 5 bases and J by 0 bases, 6 bases remained unmatched. CDR3 region: CASSYGLAGSYEQYF. Here the CDR3 DNA reads TGTGCCAGCAGCTATGGGCTAGCGGGCTCCTACGAGCAGTACTTC.

The chain has TRBV29-1 and TRBJ2-5; D could derive from TRBD1 or TRBD2 (6 bases each). Trimming took 4 bases from V and 5 from J, leaving 14 bases between them. CDR1 and CDR2 from the germline V gene are SQVTM and ANQGSEA. The CDR3 length is 13 residues. The CDR3 is CSVVTGAPETQYF. As DNA, the CDR3 is TGCAGCGTTGTGACGGGGGCGCCGGAGACCCAGTACTTC.

V is TRBV5-1 and J is TRBJ2-7, with 10 bases that match TRBD1. This CDR3 has 15 amino acids. J lost 3 bases, V lost 3 bases, and 6 bases had no gene match. Germline loops: CDR1 SGHRS, CDR2 YFSETQ. In DNA form, the CDR3 reads TGCGCCAGCAGCTCCTGGGACAGGGGTCTCTACGAGCAGTACTTC. It translates to CASSSWDRGLYEQYF.

The V call is TRBV27, the J call TRBJ2-3; D unresolved. This CDR3 has 11 residues. V was clipped by 8 bases and J by 7 bases, with 10 bases between them. Germline V gives CDR1 MNHEY, CDR2 SMNVEV (reference sequence). The CDR3 protein is CASGPPHTQYF. As DNA, the CDR3 is TGTGCCAGCGGGCCCCCCCATACGCAGTATTTT.

This chain joins TRBV28 and TRBJ1-3; D might be TRBD1 (6 bases). V was cut by 4 bases and J by 1 base, with 14 bases left in between. The CDR3 contains 16 residues. CDR1 is MDHEN and CDR2 is SYDVKM in the germline V gene. The CDR3 DNA sequence: TGTGCCAGCAGTTCGATCAGGGGACCTTCTGGAAACACCATATATTTT. Translated: CASSSIRGPSGNTIYF. Full variable domain (remainder filled in from reference TRBV28 and TRBJ1-3): DVKVTQSSRYLVKRTGEKVFLECVQDMDHENMFWYRQDPGLGLRLIYFSYDVKMKEKGDIPEGYSVSREKKERFSLILESASTNQTSMYLCASSSIRGPSGNTIYFGEGSWLTVV.

The J gene is TRBJ2-1, the V gene TRBV19; TRBD2 aligns across 10 bases. Looked up from germline, CDR1 is LNHDA and CDR2 is SQIVND (reference sequence). The CDR3 extends over 13 amino acids. With V trimmed by 6 bases and J by 7 bases, 3 bases remained unmatched. CDR3 DNA: TGTGCCAGTAGGGGACTAGCGAGGAATGAGCAGTTCTTC. Amino acids: CASRGLARNEQFF.

The rearrangement uses TRBV15 and TRBJ2-7; tentatively, D is TRBD1 (5 bases). This CDR3 is 15 amino acids long. V lost 0 bases, J lost 0 bases, and 9 bases lay in between. CDR1 and CDR2 from the germline V gene are LNHNV and YYDKDF (reference sequence). For the CDR3, the DNA is TGTGCCACCAGCAGAGACAGGGCATCCTCCTACGAGCAGTACTTC. Translating it yields CATSRDRASSYEQYF.

The V and J genes are TRBV4-1 and TRBJ2-2; 7 bases match TRBD1. Germline lookup yields CDR1 MGHRA and CDR2 YSYEKL. The CDR3 has 16 residues. Unmatched junction bases numbered 4, after V lost 3 bases and J lost 0 bases. CDR3 bases: TGCGCCAGCAGCCAGACCGGGACAGCGAACACCGGGGAGCTGTTTTTT. It encodes CASSQTGTANTGELFF.

The V gene is TRBV19, the J gene TRBJ2-3; 8 bases fit TRBD2. J gave up 5 bases and V 5 bases, and 6 bases lay outside the gene matches. Germline values: CDR1 LNHDA, CDR2 SQIVND (reference sequence). The CDR3 length is 14 residues. CDR3 nucleotide sequence: TGTGCCAGTAGTCCAAGCGGGAGTGTAGATACGCAGTATTTT. This translates into CASSPSGSVDTQYF.

The rearrangement uses TRBV3-1 (or the pseudogene TRBV3-2) and TRBJ2-7; D uncertain. Looked up from germline, CDR1 is LGHDT and CDR2 is YNNKEL (reference sequence). V was pared by 2 bases and J by 4 bases, with 6 bases between. This CDR3 region has 12 residues. Here the CDR3 DNA reads TGTGCCAGCAGCCAAACGACTTACGAGCAGTACTTC. It codes for CASSQTTYEQYF.

This clone was counted a single time. CDR3 in amino acids: CASSLGVGIPYEQYF. In DNA form, the CDR3 reads TGTGCCAGCAGCTTAGGGGTCGGTATCCCCTACGAGCAGTACTTC. The V call is TRBV11-2, the J call TRBJ2-7; D is undetermined. Trimming shortened V by 1 base and J by 2 bases, and 12 bases separated the two germline ends. There are 15 residues in the CDR3. CDR1 is SGHAT, CDR2 FQNNGV, per germline.